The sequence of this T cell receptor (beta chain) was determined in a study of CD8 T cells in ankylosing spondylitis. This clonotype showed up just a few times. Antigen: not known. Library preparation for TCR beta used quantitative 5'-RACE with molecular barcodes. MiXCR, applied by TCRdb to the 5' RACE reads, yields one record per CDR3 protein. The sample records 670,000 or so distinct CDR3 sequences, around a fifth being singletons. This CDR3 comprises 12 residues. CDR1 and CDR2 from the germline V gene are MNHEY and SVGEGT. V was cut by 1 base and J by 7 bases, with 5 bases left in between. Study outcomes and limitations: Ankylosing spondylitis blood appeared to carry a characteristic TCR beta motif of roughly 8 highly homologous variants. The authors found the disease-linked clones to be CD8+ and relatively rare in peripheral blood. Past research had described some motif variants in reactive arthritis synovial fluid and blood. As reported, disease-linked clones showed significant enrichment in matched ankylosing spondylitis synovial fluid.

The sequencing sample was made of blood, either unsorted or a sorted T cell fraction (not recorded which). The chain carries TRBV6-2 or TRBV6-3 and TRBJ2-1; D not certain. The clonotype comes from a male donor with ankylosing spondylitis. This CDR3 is CASSYFENEQFF. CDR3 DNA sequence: TGTGCCAGCAGTTACTTTGAAAATGAGCAGTTCTTC.